These 2 T cell receptor beta chains came from one sample sequenced in a study of regulatory T cells in long-lasting Graves disease. Libraries of TCR beta came from iRepertoire HTBI primers plus Arm-PCR of CDR3 regions. TCRdb fed the multiplex PCR reads into MiXCR, producing one record per CDR3 protein. This repertoire shows roughly 400,000 distinct CDR3 sequences, around 21% found once; its top ten account for 20% to 25%. The time point here: persistent/refractory GD, antithyroid drugs over 5 years with positive TRAb. PBMC-derived RNA was used for the TCR library. The sample in question was peripheral blood mononuclear cells (PBMCs), obtained when the disease was refractory, from a patient treated with antithyroid drugs. Receptors originate from a female donor with Graves disease.

This clonotype showed up just a few times. V usage is TRBV30 and J usage is TRBJ1-1; a weak D match, TRBD1 (6 bases). V was trimmed by 7 bases and J by 11 bases, leaving 17 bases between them. The CDR3 runs to 11 residues. Germline V gives CDR1 GTSNPN, CDR2 SVGIG (reference sequence). The CDR3 DNA reads TGTGCCTTGAACCGGGCAAGGGGGGCTTTCTTT. It codes for CALNRARGAFF. The complete variable domain, with remaining parts taken from reference TRBV30 and TRBJ1-1, reads SQTIHQWPATLVQPVGSPLSLECTVEGTSNPNLYWYRQAAGRGLQLLFYSVGIGQISSEVPQNLSASRPQDRQFILSSKKLLLSDSGFYLCALNRARGAFFGQGTRLTVV.

There are many counts of this clonotype. This chain links TRBV6-5 with TRBJ1-1; perhaps TRBD1 as D (6 bases). This CDR3 contains 19 residues. The germline V gene encodes CDR1 MNHEY and CDR2 SVGAGI. Trimming pared 0 bases from V and 0 bases from J, leaving 20 bases between. CDR3 nucleotide sequence: TGTGCCAGCAGTTACTCAATACCGGACAGACTACAAATGAACACTGAAGCTTTCTTT. This gives the protein CASSYSIPDRLQMNTEAFF.